The 26 T cell receptor beta chains presented below share a single source sample, sequenced in a study of blood T cell repertoires in COVID-19. Method: immunoSEQ multiplex PCR; TCRdb's copy keeps in-frame clones and lacks some. The sample contains 25,000 to 30,000 clones, around 90% of which appear only once. Sequencing used peripheral blood. All receptors derive from a human donor in a cohort sampled during active COVID-19.

This clone is a singleton in its sample. The V gene is TRBV9, the J gene TRBJ1-2, with 7 bases that match TRBD1. Germline values: CDR1 SGDLS, CDR2 YYNGEE. CDR3 length: 14 residues. J lost 4 bases, V lost 1 base, and 4 bases had no gene match. The CDR3 is CASSVTGTAYGYTF. The CDR3 DNA reads TGTGCCAGCAGCGTAACCGGGACAGCCTATGGCTACACCTTC.

Only one count was recorded for this clone. The V and J genes are TRBV12-3 or TRBV12-4 and TRBJ2-5; unclear D gene. The CDR3 sequence is 11 residues long. The V end lost 5 bases, the J end lost 9 bases, and 10 bases lay between the germline ends. CDR3 sequence (DNA): TGTGCCAGCAGTCTCCGAATAGCCCAGTACTTC. This encodes CASSLRIAQYF.

This clone was observed once. The chain is built from TRBV5-1 and TRBJ2-2; 10 bases line up with TRBD1. The CDR3 is 16 residues long. From germline, CDR1 is SGHRS and CDR2 YFSETQ. The trim removed 5 bases at V and 4 bases at J, leaving 8 bases unmatched. The CDR3 coding sequence is TGCGCCAGCAGGCGACAGGGACAGGGGCCCACCGGGGAGCTGTTTTTT. This gives the protein CASRRQGQGPTGELFF.

This sequence joins TRBV7-2 and TRBJ2-1; D is perhaps TRBD2 (6 bases). The germline V gene encodes CDR1 SGHTA and CDR2 FQGNSA. The CDR3 is 15 residues long. V lost 1 base and J 4 bases, leaving 11 bases between the germline ends. Here the CDR3 DNA reads TGTGCCAGCAGCTTAGGGGACTCCGAATACAATGAGCAGTTCTTC. Protein product: CASSLGDSEYNEQFF. The full variable domain, rest sourced from reference TRBV7-2 and TRBJ2-1, is GAGVSQSPSNKVTEKGKDVELRCDPISGHTALYWYRQSLGQGLEFLIYFQGNSAPDKSGLPSDRFSAERTGGSVSTLTIQRTQQEDSAVYLCASSLGDSEYNEQFFGPGTRLTVL.

The chain is built from TRBV6-4 and TRBJ1-1; TRBD1 aligns across 10 bases. V was clipped by 2 bases and J by 4 bases; unmatched bases: 4. This CDR3 spans 15 amino acids. Germline loops: CDR1 MRHNA, CDR2 SNTAGT. In nucleotides, the CDR3 is TGTGCCAGCAGTGACGGACAGGGGGGGGGCACTGAAGCTTTCTTT. This gives the protein CASSDGQGGGTEAFF.

The chain carries TRBV28 and TRBJ1-1, with 8 bases fitting TRBD1. With 8 bases clipped from V and 4 bases from J, the junction kept 6 bases outside the gene matches. This CDR3 contains 13 residues. Germline-derived CDR1 and CDR2 are MDHEN and SYDVKM. The CDR3 spells CASGGQGGTEAFF. The CDR3 nucleotides are TGTGCCAGCGGCGGACAGGGTGGCACTGAAGCTTTCTTT.

The V call is TRBV28, the J call TRBJ1-5, with 7 positions matching TRBD1. The CDR3 loop spans 17 amino acids. J lost 5 bases, V lost 2 bases, and 12 bases had no gene match. Germline V gene lookup returns CDR1 MDHEN and CDR2 SYDVKM. CDR3 bases: TGTGCCAGCAGTTTAGTTTCGCCTCGACAGGGTCATCAGCCCCAGCATTTT. Protein sequence: CASSLVSPRQGHQPQHF.

The rearrangement links TRBV4-2 to TRBJ2-1, with a weak D call TRBD2 (7 bases). The CDR3 has 16 amino acids. Germline V gene sequence: CDR1 LGHNA, CDR2 YNFKEQ. V was cut by 4 bases and J by 6 bases, with 19 bases left in between. CDR3 in amino acids: CASSREGTGPLNEQFF. The CDR3 nucleotides read TGTGCCAGCAGCCGGGAGGGAACAGGGCCCCTCAATGAGCAGTTCTTC.

The rearrangement joins TRBV5-1 to TRBJ1-2; possibly TRBD1 for D (5 bases). The CDR3 has 13 amino acids. The germline V and J ends were trimmed by 6 bases and 6 bases, with 15 bases remaining between them. CDR1 and CDR2 from the germline V gene are SGHRS and YFSETQ. The CDR3, as DNA: TGCGCCAGCACCCAAGACACAGGAAATGGCTACACCTTC. It specifies CASTQDTGNGYTF. Based on the CDR3 plus reference TRBV5-1 and TRBJ1-2, the full variable domain is KAGVTQTPRYLIKTRGQQVTLSCSPISGHRSVSWYQQTPGQGLQFLFEYFSETQRNKGNFPGRFSGRQFSNSRSEMNVSTLELGDSALYLCASTQDTGNGYTFGSGTRLTVV.

V is TRBV7-6 and J is TRBJ1-3; D gene ambiguous. Trimming shortened V by 3 bases and J by 0 bases, and 9 bases separated the two germline ends. This CDR3 has 15 amino acids. Looked up from germline, CDR1 is SGHVS and CDR2 is FNYEAQ. DNA for the CDR3: TGTGCCAGCAGCTTTGGTCAGGCCTCTGGAAACACCATATATTTT. It encodes CASSFGQASGNTIYF.

The chain employs TRBV7-9 and TRBJ2-1; 7 positions match TRBD2. This CDR3 spans 15 amino acids. Unmatched junction bases numbered 8, after V lost 6 bases and J lost 3 bases. Germline values: CDR1 SEHNR, CDR2 FQNEAQ (reference sequence). Here the CDR3 reads CASSSRDYVYNEQFF. The CDR3 nucleotides are TGTGCCAGCAGTTCCCGGGACTACGTCTACAATGAGCAGTTCTTC.

The V gene is TRBV5-1, the J gene TRBJ2-7; 8 positions agree with TRBD1. J was trimmed by 4 bases and V by 4 bases; bases with no gene match: 10. CDR1 and CDR2 from the germline V gene are SGHRS and YFSETQ. The CDR3 consists of 15 residues. The CDR3 sequence: CASSPQGQGRYEQYF. Here the CDR3 DNA reads TGCGCCAGCAGCCCCCAAGGACAGGGAAGATACGAGCAGTACTTC.

The genes are TRBV5-1 and TRBJ2-7; 8 bases are shared with TRBD1. The germline CDR1 and CDR2 sequences are SGHRS and YFSETQ. The V and J ends lost 0 bases and 5 bases, in that order; junction bases with no gene match: 1. The CDR3 is made up of 13 amino acids. CDR3 loop: CASSLGQGNEQYF. The CDR3 nucleotides are TGCGCCAGCAGCTTGGGACAGGGGAACGAGCAGTACTTC.

The rearrangement uses TRBV11-1 and TRBJ2-7; TRBD2 matches at 12 bases. Germline V gene data show CDR1 as SGHAT and CDR2 as FQDESV (reference sequence). This CDR3 has 15 amino acids. After removal of 4 bases from V and 3 bases from J, the junction contained 4 bases not matched to a gene. CDR3 sequence reads: CASSSTSGRFYEQYF. CDR3 bases: TGTGCCAGCAGCTCAACTAGCGGGAGGTTCTACGAGCAGTACTTC. The full variable domain, with the rest looked up from reference TRBV11-1 and TRBJ2-7, is EAEVAQSPRYKITEKSQAVAFWCDPISGHATLYWYRQILGQGPELLVQFQDESVVDDSQLPKDRFSAERLKGVDSTLKIQPAELGDSAMYLCASSSTSGRFYEQYFGPGTRLTVT.

The chain carries TRBV5-8 and TRBJ2-2, with D possibly matching TRBD2 (6 bases). The CDR3 totals 15 residues. V lost 4 bases to trimming and J lost 5 bases, with 15 bases between them. Germline V lookup: CDR1 SGHTS, CDR2 YDEGEE. CDR3 region: CASSTPGLPTGELFF. The DNA of the CDR3 is TGTGCCAGCAGCACCCCGGGACTCCCAACCGGGGAGCTGTTTTTT.

This clone was found a few times. This chain joins TRBV4-3 and TRBJ1-6; 8 nucleotides line up with TRBD1. V dropped 2 bases and J dropped 5; count of bases not matched to a gene: 2. CDR1 and CDR2 (germline): LGHNA, YSLEER. The CDR3 consists of 15 residues. CDR3 residues: CASSQMDRDNSPLHF. The CDR3 DNA is TGCGCCAGCAGCCAAATGGACAGGGATAATTCACCCCTCCACTTT.

The chain has TRBV5-1 and TRBJ2-6; no clear D. V was trimmed by 0 bases and J by 4 bases, leaving 11 bases between them. CDR3 length: 16 amino acids. CDR1 SGHRS and CDR2 YFSETQ come from the germline V gene. The CDR3 DNA is TGCGCCAGCAGCTTGGGTCTGGCTTCGGGGGCCAACGTCCTGACTTTC. Protein sequence: CASSLGLASGANVLTF.

The chain uses TRBV6-5 and TRBJ2-3, with TRBD2 identical over 7 bases. The germline V gene encodes CDR1 MNHEY and CDR2 SVGAGI. V shed 7 bases and J 3 bases; nucleotides not matched to a gene: 10. This CDR3 has 15 residues. This CDR3 reads CASTLAGGSTDTQYF. CDR3 DNA: TGTGCCAGCACCCTCGCCGGGGGGAGTACAGATACGCAGTATTTT.

V usage is TRBV18 and J usage is TRBJ1-1, with D unclear. V lost 6 bases and J 1 base, leaving 12 bases between the germline ends. CDR1 and CDR2 from the germline V gene are KGHSH and LQKENI. The CDR3 covers 14 residues. Here the CDR3 reads CASSPTTKNTEAFF. CDR3 nucleotides: TGTGCCAGCTCCCCCACGACAAAGAACACTGAAGCTTTCTTT.

A few counts support this clone. The chain uses TRBV5-5 and TRBJ2-7, with a tentative D call TRBD1 (6 bases). Germline-derived CDR1 and CDR2 are SGHKS and YYEKEE (reference sequence). The germline V and J ends were trimmed by 0 bases and 0 bases, with 10 bases remaining between them. This CDR3 is built from 15 residues. In DNA form, the CDR3 reads TGTGCCAGCAGCTTGGGGCAGGGGCTCTCCTACGAGCAGTACTTC. Its translation: CASSLGQGLSYEQYF.

The genes are TRBV4-1 and TRBJ1-2; no firm D call. This CDR3 is 14 amino acids long. Germline V gene data show CDR1 as MGHRA and CDR2 as YSYEKL. V lost 1 base, J lost 7 bases, and 13 bases lay in between. The CDR3 DNA reads as TGCGCCAGCAGCCAAGCCGAGGCGAGTGGTGGCTACACCTTC. Its translation is CASSQAEASGGYTF.

The CDR3 DNA sequence: TGTGCCACCCAACTCGCAGGGCCGTACGAGCAGTACTTC. Protein product: CATQLAGPYEQYF. The genes are TRBV28 and TRBJ2-7, with D maybe TRBD1 (5 bases). The CDR3 has 13 amino acids. Trimming stripped 10 bases from V and 4 bases from J, with 17 bases between. Per the germline V gene, CDR1 is MDHEN and CDR2 is SYDVKM.

A remark on this clone: The same CDR3 arises from other DNA sequences in this sample as well. The J gene is TRBJ2-7, the V gene TRBV27; 7 nucleotides align to TRBD1. Germline V lookup: CDR1 MNHEY, CDR2 SMNVEV (reference sequence). V shed 3 bases, J shed 0 bases, and the junction held 2 bases outside the gene matches. The CDR3 runs 14 residues. CDR3 region: CASSFDRVSYEQYF. DNA for the CDR3: TGTGCCAGCAGTTTCGACAGGGTCTCCTACGAGCAGTACTTC.

This clone appeared once. The rearrangement joins TRBV29-1 to TRBJ1-2; TRBD1 matches 8 bases. J was trimmed by 8 bases and V by 0 bases; bases with no gene match: 14. The length of the CDR3 is 16 residues. Germline-derived CDR1 and CDR2 are SQVTM and ANQGSEA. CDR3 loop: CSVEDRFGQGARGYTF. CDR3 in DNA: TGCAGCGTTGAAGATCGTTTCGGGCAGGGGGCGCGGGGCTACACCTTC.

The rearrangement uses TRBV6-6 and TRBJ2-1; tentatively, D is TRBD2 (6 bases). Trimming removed 6 bases at V and 1 base at J, with 13 bases between. Germline V gives CDR1 MNHNY, CDR2 SVGAGI (reference sequence). The CDR3 is 15 amino acids. The CDR3 spells CASRPRDFSYNEQFF. The DNA of the CDR3 is TGTGCCAGCAGGCCCCGGGACTTTTCCTACAATGAGCAGTTCTTC.

The chain joins TRBV27 to TRBJ1-5, with a tentative D call TRBD1 (5 bases). Trimming stripped 5 bases from V and 0 bases from J, with 8 bases between. CDR1 is MNHEY and CDR2 is SMNVEV in the germline V gene (reference sequence). CDR3 size: 14 residues. The CDR3 DNA reads as TGTGCCAGCAGTGGGGGGAATAGCAATCAGCCCCAGCATTTT. Protein product: CASSGGNSNQPQHF.